The 14 T cell receptor beta chains given below trace back to one sample, sequenced in a study of blood T cell repertoires in COVID-19. The method was immunoSEQ multiplex PCR; TCRdb's version includes in-frame clones alone and lacks a portion of them. Seen here are roughly 200,000 clones, about 84% observed once, and the top ten hold 7.9%. The sample was peripheral blood. The receptors originated from a woman aged 80 or older with acute or convalescent COVID-19.

This sequence joins TRBV25-1 and TRBJ1-3, with TRBD1 matching over 7 bases. In germline, CDR1 is MGHDK, CDR2 SYGVNS. The V gene end was trimmed by 6 bases and the J gene end by 3 bases; junction bases not matched to a gene: 8. CDR3 length: 15 amino acids. This CDR3 reads CASSPVTGSGNTIYF. The CDR3 nucleotides are TGTGCCAGCAGCCCAGTGACAGGGAGTGGAAACACCATATATTTT.

The rearrangement joins TRBV3-1 (or the pseudogene TRBV3-2) to TRBJ1-5; 10 bases fit TRBD1. Looked up from germline, CDR1 is LGHDT and CDR2 is YNNKEL (reference sequence). V shed 5 bases and J 4 bases; nucleotides not matched to a gene: 2. The CDR3 has 14 amino acids. The DNA for the CDR3 is TGTGCCAGCAGCTGGACAGGGGGAAATCAGCCCCAGCATTTT. Translated: CASSWTGGNQPQHF.

V gene TRBV7-8 combines with J gene TRBJ2-2; 9 bases are a match to TRBD1. The CDR3 is 16 amino acids. Trimming cost V 2 bases and J 3 bases; bases outside gene matches: 4. The germline V gene encodes CDR1 SGHVS and CDR2 FQNEAQ. The CDR3 sequence is CASSLWGQGDTGELFF. CDR3 in DNA: TGTGCCAGCAGCTTATGGGGACAGGGTGACACCGGGGAGCTGTTTTTT.

The chain employs TRBV27 and TRBJ1-1; 7 positions agree with TRBD1. The CDR3 sequence is 14 residues long. The junction had 12 bases not matched to a gene; V was cut back by 6 bases and J by 8 bases. Germline loops: CDR1 MNHEY, CDR2 SMNVEV (reference sequence). The CDR3 region has the DNA TGTGCCAGCAGACCTACGAGGGGGCAGGGGGAAGCTTTCTTT. Protein sequence: CASRPTRGQGEAFF.

Of note for this clone: The same CDR3 arises from other DNA sequences in this sample as well. The chain employs TRBV6-5 and TRBJ2-7, with 7 bases lining up with TRBD1. The CDR3 is made up of 13 amino acids. Trimming removed 2 bases from V and 2 bases from J; junction bases left unmatched: 0. In germline, CDR1 is MNHEY, CDR2 SVGAGI. CDR3 sequence reads: CASSYDRAYEQYF. CDR3 nucleotide sequence: TGTGCCAGCAGTTACGACAGGGCCTACGAGCAGTACTTC.

In its sample, this clone was seen many times. This rearrangement joins TRBV21-1 to TRBJ1-3; whether TRBD1, the table's D call, matches the DNA was not checked. TRBV21-1 has pseudogene status. This CDR3 contains 15 residues. The CDR3 DNA is TGTGCCAGCAGCAAAAGTCGACAGGGAGAAAACACCATATATTTT. Translated: CASSKSRQGENTIYF.

The chain couples TRBV10-3 to TRBJ2-6; perhaps TRBD1 as D (6 bases). CDR1 is ENHRY and CDR2 is SYGVKD in the germline V gene. The CDR3 consists of 15 residues. The ends were cut back, 3 bases at V and 1 base at J, with 7 bases in the middle. The chain's CDR3 is CAISEGGSGANVLTF. CDR3 DNA sequence: TGTGCCATCAGTGAAGGGGGATCTGGGGCCAACGTCCTGACTTTC.

The V and J genes are TRBV19 and TRBJ2-7; 10 bases line up with TRBD2. Germline lookup yields CDR1 LNHDA and CDR2 SQIVND (reference sequence). The CDR3 is 17 residues long. V shed 4 bases, J shed 5 bases, and the junction held 14 bases outside the gene matches. This chain's CDR3 is CASSKRTSGASNHEQYF. CDR3 coding DNA: TGTGCCAGTAGTAAACGGACTAGCGGAGCCTCAAATCACGAGCAGTACTTC.

The J gene is TRBJ2-1, the V gene TRBV11-2, with 9 bases that match TRBD2. The CDR3 covers 18 residues. With 7 bases clipped from V and 1 base from J, the junction kept 14 bases outside the gene matches. Per germline, CDR1 SGHAT and CDR2 FQNNGV. The CDR3 nucleotides read TGTGCCAGCACCAAGGCGGGGGGGCCTTTTGTGTCCTACAATGAGCAGTTCTTC. Its protein is CASTKAGGPFVSYNEQFF.

V is TRBV6-5 and J is TRBJ1-5; no firm D call. V gave up 6 bases and J gave up 1 base, with 7 bases separating them. The CDR3 contains 13 residues. Germline lookup yields CDR1 MNHEY and CDR2 SVGAGI. CDR3 protein: CASRKESNQPQHF. The CDR3 DNA is TGTGCCAGCAGAAAGGAGAGCAATCAGCCCCAGCATTTT.

This sequence joins TRBV5-1 and TRBJ2-1; 10 bases are a match to TRBD2. CDR1 is SGHRS and CDR2 is YFSETQ in the germline V gene. The CDR3 covers 15 residues. V shed 4 bases and J 6 bases; nucleotides not matched to a gene: 7. CDR3 residues: CASSPRTSGGNEQFF. The CDR3 DNA sequence: TGCGCCAGCAGCCCCCGGACTAGCGGAGGCAATGAGCAGTTCTTC.

This clone turned up a few times. V usage is TRBV3-1 (or the pseudogene TRBV3-2) and J usage is TRBJ1-2; D not resolved. Deletions cut 4 bases from V and 8 bases from J, with 14 bases between. Germline CDR1 reads LGHDT; CDR2 reads YNNKEL (reference sequence). The CDR3 is made up of 13 amino acids. The CDR3 loop is CASSPSRRNGYTF. CDR3 DNA: TGTGCCAGCAGCCCGTCGAGAAGAAACGGCTACACCTTC.

The chain carries TRBV19 and TRBJ1-2; 9 bases match TRBD1. Germline loops: CDR1 LNHDA, CDR2 SQIVND (reference sequence). Trimming took 3 bases from V and 6 from J; bases not matched to a gene: 2. The CDR3 is 13 residues long. The CDR3 DNA reads TGTGCCAGTAGTATGGGACAGGGCGATGGCTACACCTTC. Amino acids: CASSMGQGDGYTF.

The chain carries TRBV5-1 and TRBJ2-5; D is unclear. Trimming stripped 2 bases from V and 7 bases from J, with 12 bases between. The V gene's germline CDR1 is SGHRS and CDR2 YFSETQ. This CDR3 region has 13 residues. The CDR3 DNA is TGCGCCAGCAGCTTAGTAGAGATTTCGACCCAGTACTTC. Residues: CASSLVEISTQYF.